This record concerns one T cell receptor (beta chain) sequence. This sample was included in a study of STAT5B mutations in CD4+ large granular lymphocyte leukemia. With 4 bases removed from V and 9 bases from J, the gap between germline ends came to 25 bases. The CDR3 length is 17 residues. Libraries were prepared by immunoSEQ multiplex PCR; TCRdb keeps only in-frame clonotypes and omits some of them. The sample holds fewer than 35,000 clones; roughly 70% are singletons and the top ten take 2%. The chain is built from TRBV23-1 and TRBJ1-5; D might be TRBD1 (6 bases). TRBV23-1 is an open reading frame whose function is uncertain. This receptor was obtained from a human donor in good health. Sequenced: CD4+ T cells from blood buffy coats. The CDR3 DNA sequence: TGCGCCAGCAGTCCCCGGGAGGACAGAGACCAAAGGGGGCCCCAGCATTTT. Translating it yields CASSPREDRDQRGPQHF.